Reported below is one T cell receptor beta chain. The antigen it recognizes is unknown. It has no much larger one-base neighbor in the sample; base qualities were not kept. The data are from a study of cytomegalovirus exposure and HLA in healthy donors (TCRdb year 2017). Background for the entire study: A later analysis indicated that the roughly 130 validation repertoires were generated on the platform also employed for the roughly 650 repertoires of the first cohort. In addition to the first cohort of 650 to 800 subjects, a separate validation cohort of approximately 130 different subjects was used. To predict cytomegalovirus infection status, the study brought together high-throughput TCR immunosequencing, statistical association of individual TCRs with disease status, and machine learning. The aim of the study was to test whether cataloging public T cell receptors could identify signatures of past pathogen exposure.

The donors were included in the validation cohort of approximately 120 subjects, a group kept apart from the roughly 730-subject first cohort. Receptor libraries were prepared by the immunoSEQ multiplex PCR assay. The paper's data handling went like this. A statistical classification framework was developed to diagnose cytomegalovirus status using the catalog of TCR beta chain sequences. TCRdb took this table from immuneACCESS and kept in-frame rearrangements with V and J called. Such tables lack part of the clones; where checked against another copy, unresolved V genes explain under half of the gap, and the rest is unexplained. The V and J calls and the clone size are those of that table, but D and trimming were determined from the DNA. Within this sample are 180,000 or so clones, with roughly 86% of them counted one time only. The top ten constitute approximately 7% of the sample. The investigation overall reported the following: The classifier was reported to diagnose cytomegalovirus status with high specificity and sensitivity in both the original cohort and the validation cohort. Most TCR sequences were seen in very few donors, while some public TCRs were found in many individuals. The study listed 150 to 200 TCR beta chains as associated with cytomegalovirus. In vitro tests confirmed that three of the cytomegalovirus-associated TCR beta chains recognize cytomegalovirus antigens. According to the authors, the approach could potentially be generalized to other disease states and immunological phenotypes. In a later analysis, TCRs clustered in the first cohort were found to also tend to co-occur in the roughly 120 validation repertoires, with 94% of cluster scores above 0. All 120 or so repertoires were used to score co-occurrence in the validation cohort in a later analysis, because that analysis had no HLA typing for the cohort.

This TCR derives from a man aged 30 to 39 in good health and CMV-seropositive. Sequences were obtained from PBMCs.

The DNA sequence follows: TGTGCCAGCAGCGTTCTAGCGGGCTCCTACGAGCAGTACTTC. Its protein is CASSVLAGSYEQYF. In this chain, TRBV11-2 is recombined with TRBJ2-7; TRBD2 matches 8 bases in the middle. At the junction V is shortened by 5 bases and J by 0 bases; bases outside the gene matches: 3. Including cysteine and phenylalanine, the CDR3 has 14 amino acids. Only the CDR3 DNA is retained, 42 bases long and in frame from the first base. Per the germline V gene, SGHAT is the CDR1 and FQNNGV is the CDR2.